This T cell receptor beta chain was recovered during a study of T cell responses to AZD1222 COVID-19 vaccine. Findings of the study overall: The breadth and depth of Spike-specific TCRs increased once two AZD1222 doses had been given. Recipients of AZD1222 seropositive at baseline numbered only five or six.

Profiling relied on immunoSEQ multiplex PCR, and the TCRdb table lists in-frame clones only, not all of them. Of roughly 100,000 clones listed, about nine tenths are singletons. Trimming left V 0 bases short and J 5 bases short, with 14 bases between. Germline V gene data show CDR1 as SGHRS and CDR2 as YFSETQ. CDR3 size: 15 residues. Details on this clone: The target antigen is unknown.

The sequence was collected from an adult who received the AZD1222 COVID-19 vaccine. Material: peripheral blood, obtained 28 days after the second AZD1222 dose. This chain uses TRBV5-1 with TRBJ2-5; D is uncertain. The CDR3 DNA is TGCGCCAGCAGCTTGGGTTCCAGGACGCGGGAGACCCAGTACTTC. Translating it yields CASSLGSRTRETQYF.